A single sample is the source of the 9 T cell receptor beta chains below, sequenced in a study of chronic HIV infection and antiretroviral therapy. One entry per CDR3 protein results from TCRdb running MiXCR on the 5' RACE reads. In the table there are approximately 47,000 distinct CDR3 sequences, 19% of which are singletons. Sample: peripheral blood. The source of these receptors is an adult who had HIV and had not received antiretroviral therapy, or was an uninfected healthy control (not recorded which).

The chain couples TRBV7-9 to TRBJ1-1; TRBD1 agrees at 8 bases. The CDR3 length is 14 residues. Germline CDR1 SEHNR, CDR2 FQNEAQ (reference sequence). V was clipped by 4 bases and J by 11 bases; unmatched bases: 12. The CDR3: CASSWGDKRTGAFF. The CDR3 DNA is TGTGCCAGCAGCTGGGGGGATAAACGGACAGGGGCTTTCTTT.

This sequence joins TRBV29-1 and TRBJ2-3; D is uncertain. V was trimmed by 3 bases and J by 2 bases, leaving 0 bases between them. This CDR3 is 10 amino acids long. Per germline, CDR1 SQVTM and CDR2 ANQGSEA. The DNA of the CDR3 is TGCAGCGTTGACACAGATACGCAGTATTTT. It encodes CSVDTDTQYF.

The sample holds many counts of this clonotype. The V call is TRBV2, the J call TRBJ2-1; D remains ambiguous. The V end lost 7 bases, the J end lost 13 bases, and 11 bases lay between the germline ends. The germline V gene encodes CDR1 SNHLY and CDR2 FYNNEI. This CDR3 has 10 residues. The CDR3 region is CASKLLIQFF. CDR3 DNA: TGTGCCAGCAAGTTGCTAATTCAGTTCTTC.

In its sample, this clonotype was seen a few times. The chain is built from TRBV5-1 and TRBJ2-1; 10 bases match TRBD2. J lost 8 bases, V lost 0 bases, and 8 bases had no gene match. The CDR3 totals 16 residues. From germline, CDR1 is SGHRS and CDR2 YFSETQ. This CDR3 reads CASSLVRLAGADEQFF. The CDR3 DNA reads TGCGCCAGCAGCTTGGTTAGGCTAGCGGGAGCGGATGAGCAGTTCTTC.

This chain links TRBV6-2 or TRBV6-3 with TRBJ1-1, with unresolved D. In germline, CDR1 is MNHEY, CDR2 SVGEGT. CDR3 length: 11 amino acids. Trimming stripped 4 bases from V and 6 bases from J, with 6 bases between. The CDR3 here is CASSLWAEAFF. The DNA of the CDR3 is TGTGCCAGCAGTTTGTGGGCTGAAGCTTTCTTT.

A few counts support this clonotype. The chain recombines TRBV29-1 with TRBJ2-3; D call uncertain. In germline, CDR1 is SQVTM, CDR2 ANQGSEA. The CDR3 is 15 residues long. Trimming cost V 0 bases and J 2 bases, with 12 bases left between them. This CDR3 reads CSVEDGTPPTDTQYF. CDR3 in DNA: TGCAGCGTTGAAGATGGAACCCCGCCCACAGATACGCAGTATTTT.

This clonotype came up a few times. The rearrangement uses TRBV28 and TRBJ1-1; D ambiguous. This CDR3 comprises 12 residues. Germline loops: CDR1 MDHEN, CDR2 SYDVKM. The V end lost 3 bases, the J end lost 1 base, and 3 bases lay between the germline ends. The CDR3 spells CASSLRNTEAFF. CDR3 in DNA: TGTGCCAGCAGTTTGAGGAACACTGAAGCTTTCTTT.

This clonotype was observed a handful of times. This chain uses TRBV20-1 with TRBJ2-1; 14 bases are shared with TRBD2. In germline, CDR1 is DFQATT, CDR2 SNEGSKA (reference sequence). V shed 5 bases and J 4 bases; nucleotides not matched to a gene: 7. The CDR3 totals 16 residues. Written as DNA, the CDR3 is TGCAGTGCTTCGGGACTAGCGGGAGCCCCATACAATGAGCAGTTCTTC. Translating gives CSASGLAGAPYNEQFF.

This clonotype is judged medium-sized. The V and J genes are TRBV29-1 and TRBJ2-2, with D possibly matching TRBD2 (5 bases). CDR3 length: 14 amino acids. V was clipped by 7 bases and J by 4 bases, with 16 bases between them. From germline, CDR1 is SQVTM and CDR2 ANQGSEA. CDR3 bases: TGCAGCGCTACATCGGGAATGCCCACCGGGGAGCTGTTTTTT. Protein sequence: CSATSGMPTGELFF.